This entry lists 6 T cell receptor beta chains sequenced from one sample in a study of T cell responses to AZD1222 COVID-19 vaccine. Profiling relied on immunoSEQ multiplex PCR, and the TCRdb table lists in-frame clones only, not all of them. The table has 95,000 to 130,000 clones, about 90% seen once. This specimen was peripheral blood, taken on day 0 of AZD1222 vaccination. These receptors were collected from an adult in good health.

The J gene is TRBJ2-7, the V gene TRBV14, with no clear D. Germline V gene lookup returns CDR1 SGHDN and CDR2 FVKESK. This CDR3 region has 12 residues. Trimming took off 1 base at V and 6 bases at J, with 7 bases between the two ends. This CDR3 reads CASSQVLGEQYF. DNA of the CDR3: TGTGCCAGCAGCCAAGTCCTAGGCGAGCAGTACTTC. The variable domain in full, completed from reference TRBV14 and TRBJ2-7, reads EAGVTQFPSHSVIEKGQTVTLRCDPISGHDNLYWYRRVMGKEIKFLLHFVKESKQDESGMPNNRFLAERTGGTYSTLKVQPAELEDSGVYFCASSQVLGEQYFGPGTRLTVT.

The V gene is TRBV28, the J gene TRBJ1-6; unclear D gene. This CDR3 region has 15 residues. Trimming took off 4 bases at V and 8 bases at J, with 15 bases between the two ends. In germline, CDR1 is MDHEN, CDR2 SYDVKM. This CDR3 reads CASSWTQVPDSPLHF. The DNA of the CDR3 is TGTGCCAGCAGTTGGACTCAGGTACCGGATTCACCCCTCCACTTT. Using reference TRBV28 and TRBJ1-6 for the parts outside the CDR3, the full variable domain is DVKVTQSSRYLVKRTGEKVFLECVQDMDHENMFWYRQDPGLGLRLIYFSYDVKMKEKGDIPEGYSVSREKKERFSLILESASTNQTSMYLCASSWTQVPDSPLHFGNGTRLTVT.

The chain uses TRBV5-5 and TRBJ2-7; D is unresolved. CDR3 length: 14 amino acids. Between the trimmed V and J ends, which lost 3 bases and 6 bases, there was a span of 16 bases. CDR1 and CDR2 (germline): SGHKS, YYEKEE (reference sequence). The CDR3 region has the DNA TGTGCCAGCAGCTCAACGCACGGAGTATCCGAGCAGTACTTC. Translation gives CASSSTHGVSEQYF. Based on the CDR3 plus reference TRBV5-5 and TRBJ2-7, the full variable domain is DAGVTQSPTHLIKTRGQQVTLRCSPISGHKSVSWYQQVLGQGPQFIFQYYEKEERGRGNFPDRFSARQFPNYSSELNVNALLLGDSALYLCASSSTHGVSEQYFGPGTRLTVT.

The rearrangement joins TRBV11-2 to TRBJ1-1; no clear D. Germline loops: CDR1 SGHAT, CDR2 FQNNGV. This CDR3 comprises 13 residues. With 1 base removed from V and 2 bases from J, the gap between germline ends came to 5 bases. The CDR3 region is CASSLGSNTEAFF. CDR3 DNA: TGTGCCAGCAGCTTAGGGAGTAACACTGAAGCTTTCTTT.

The genes are TRBV19 and TRBJ2-1; TRBD2 is a possible D gene (5 bases). Germline CDR1 LNHDA, CDR2 SQIVND (reference sequence). The CDR3 sequence is 12 residues long. The V and J ends lost 8 bases and 4 bases respectively, with 9 bases between them. Here the CDR3 DNA reads TGTGCCAGTCTCGGACTTTACAATGAGCAGTTCTTC. Its translation is CASLGLYNEQFF.

The chain is built from TRBV18 and TRBJ1-1; 9 bases align to TRBD1. V lost 2 bases and J lost 4; bases outside the gene matches: 5. The germline V gene encodes CDR1 KGHSH and CDR2 LQKENI. The CDR3 loop spans 15 amino acids. Written as DNA, the CDR3 is TGTGCCAGCTCACCAGGGACAGGGAGGGCCACTGAAGCTTTCTTT. Translating it yields CASSPGTGRATEAFF.